Presented here are 18 T cell receptor beta chains from one specimen sequenced in a study of blood T cells in healthy people across ages. A second about 6 to 12 cycle PCR used barcoded and J-beta primers. TCRdb re-called the 5' RACE reads through MiXCR, storing one row per CDR3 protein. There are roughly 900,000 distinct CDR3 sequences in the sample; 25% to 30% occur only once, and 17% lies in the top ten. Sequences were obtained from blood. The receptor source for this set is a woman of 80 years or more in good health.

Notes on this clonotype: Its ends do not fully match the called genes, so a read error is possible. The chain links TRBV13 to TRBJ2-1; the match to TRBD1 covers 7 bases. Germline CDR1 and CDR2: PRHDT and FYEKMQ (reference sequence). There are 14 residues in the CDR3. The DNA of the CDR3 is TGTGTCAGCAGAACCGGGACAGTCCACAATGAGCAGTTCTTC. Its protein product is CVSRTGTVHNEQFF.

The sample holds a few counts of this clonotype. It may be a read error: a sequence one base away is much more abundant. CDR3: CSARGIAGPSSGANVRTF. Written as DNA, the CDR3 is TGCAGTGCTAGAGGAATAGCGGGCCCCAGCTCTGGGGCCAACGTCCGGACTTTC. This chain uses TRBV20-1 with TRBJ2-6, with 7 nucleotides matching TRBD2. This CDR3 is built from 18 residues. Per germline, CDR1 DFQATT and CDR2 SNEGSKA (reference sequence).

Comments on this clonotype: A clone one base away is much larger, so this may be a read error. The DNA for the CDR3 is TGTGCCGGCAGTTATAAAGGGACTGAAGCTTTCTTT. This sequence encodes CAGSYKGTEAFF. The genes are TRBV6-2 or TRBV6-3 and TRBJ1-1; D is ambiguous. Per the germline V gene, CDR1 is MNHEY and CDR2 is SVGEGT. The CDR3 consists of 12 residues.

This rearrangement joins TRBV25-1 to TRBJ1-6; D might be TRBD1 (5 bases). Between the trimmed V and J ends, which lost 8 bases and 3 bases, there was a span of 20 bases. The CDR3 has 17 amino acids. Germline lookup yields CDR1 MGHDK and CDR2 SYGVNS. The CDR3 reads CASSDYRNKGYNSPLHF. CDR3 coding DNA: TGTGCCAGCTCAGACTACAGGAATAAGGGCTATAATTCACCCCTCCACTTT.

This clonotype was observed many times. This chain uses TRBV3-1 with TRBJ2-5; no firm D call. CDR1 is LGHDT, CDR2 YNNKEL, per germline (reference sequence). The CDR3 runs 13 residues. V lost 2 bases, J lost 2 bases, and 6 bases lay in between. The CDR3 region has the DNA TGTGCCAGCAGCCAACTCGCTCAAGAGACCCAGTACTTC. Protein sequence: CASSQLAQETQYF.

This clonotype was recorded many times. The chain uses TRBV20-1 and TRBJ2-2, with D tentatively TRBD2 (6 bases). Trimming cost V 4 bases and J 6 bases, with 15 bases left between them. Germline lookup yields CDR1 DFQATT and CDR2 SNEGSKA (reference sequence). The CDR3 is made up of 14 amino acids. The CDR3 nucleotides are TGCAGTGCTAAAATGGGACTGACGGCCGGGGAGCTGTTTTTT. It encodes CSAKMGLTAGELFF.

To note about this clonotype: A read error may be the cause here, since a much bigger clone is one base away. This sequence joins TRBV5-1 and TRBJ1-2, with 8 bases that match TRBD1. This CDR3 has 13 amino acids. Trimming cost V 2 bases and J 9 bases; bases outside gene matches: 6. Germline lookup yields CDR1 SGHRS and CDR2 YFSETQ. CDR3 bases: TGCGCCAGCAGCTTCGGGACAGGCGGAAGCTACACCTTC. Protein product: CASSFGTGGSYTF.

This clonotype was recorded a few times. V gene TRBV19 combines with J gene TRBJ2-7; tentatively, D is TRBD2 (5 bases). Germline V gives CDR1 LNHDA, CDR2 SQIVND (reference sequence). CDR3 size: 12 residues. Between the trimmed V and J ends, which lost 9 bases and 2 bases, there was a span of 11 bases. The CDR3 coding sequence is TGTGCCAGCGAGGGCAGCCCCTACGAGCAGTACTTC. As protein: CASEGSPYEQYF. Variable domain in full (rest from reference TRBV19 and TRBJ2-7): DGGITQSPKYLFRKEGQNVTLSCEQNLNHDAMYWYRQDPGQGLRLIYYSQIVNDFQKGDIAEGYSVSREKKESFPLTVTSAQKNPTAFYLCASEGSPYEQYFGPGTRLTVT.

This clonotype was detected ten times or more. V is TRBV10-3 and J is TRBJ2-4, with D perhaps TRBD2 (6 bases). V was clipped by 6 bases and J by 3 bases, with 15 bases between them. The CDR3 loop spans 15 amino acids. The germline gives CDR1 ENHRY, CDR2 SYGVKD. The CDR3 sequence is CAISPGVMVKNIQYF. CDR3 sequence (DNA): TGTGCCATCAGCCCGGGGGTTATGGTCAAAAACATTCAGTACTTC.

This clonotype was seen ten or more times. This chain uses TRBV20-1 with TRBJ2-5; D perhaps matches TRBD2 (5 bases). Germline V CDR1 and CDR2: DFQATT, SNEGSKA (reference sequence). This CDR3 region has 11 residues. Trimming shortened V by 2 bases and J by 5 bases, and 6 bases separated the two germline ends. CDR3 DNA: TGCAGTGCTAGATGGAGGGAGACCCAGTACTTC. This translates into CSARWRETQYF.

Worth noting for this clonotype: This may stem from a read error, because a much larger clone lies one nucleotide away. This rearrangement joins TRBV21-1 to TRBJ2-1; TRBD2, the table's D call, lacks a check against the DNA. TRBV21-1 is an annotated pseudogene. This CDR3 spans 16 amino acids. CDR3 region: CASSTASGGPYNEQFF. The CDR3 DNA follows: TGTGCCAGCAGCACCGCTAGCGGGGGGCCATACAATGAGCAGTTCTTC.

Many counts were recorded for this clonotype. For the CDR3, the DNA is TGTGCCAGCAGCTTATCCGGACTAGCGGGGGGGCCTTACCAAGAGACCCAGTACTTC. Translation gives CASSLSGLAGGPYQETQYF. The V and J genes are TRBV7-4 and TRBJ2-5; TRBD2 agrees at 15 bases. Germline loops: CDR1 SGHVT, CDR2 SQSDAQ. CDR3 size: 19 residues. Trimming at V came to 2 bases and at J to 0 bases, leaving 7 bases not matched to a gene.

In regard to this clonotype: Since a much larger clone is just one base distant, this may be a read error. Here the CDR3 DNA reads TGTGCCAGCAGTGATAGGCTGATCAGACTCAATGAGCAGTACTTC. This codes for CASSDRLIRLNEQYF. The chain is built from TRBV25-1 and TRBJ2-7; D is undetermined. V was pared by 3 bases and J by 7 bases, with 19 bases between. The CDR3 consists of 15 residues. The V gene's germline CDR1 is MGHDK and CDR2 SYGVNS.

The chain recombines TRBV6-2 or TRBV6-3 with TRBJ2-3; 11 nucleotides align to TRBD1. Germline V CDR1 and CDR2: MNHEY, SVGEGT. Trimming at V came to 6 bases and at J to 10 bases, leaving 15 bases not matched to a gene. The CDR3 spans 16 residues. As DNA, the CDR3 is TGTGCCAGCAGCCGAAGGACAGGGGGCTGGACGGATGCGCAGTATTTT. Its protein is CASSRRTGGWTDAQYF.

The chain employs TRBV15 and TRBJ2-7; the match to TRBD1 covers 8 bases. The germline gives CDR1 LNHNV, CDR2 YYDKDF (reference sequence). The CDR3 is 15 residues long. The V gene end was trimmed by 5 bases and the J gene end by 3 bases; junction bases not matched to a gene: 9. The CDR3 coding sequence is TGTGCCACCAGCCGTCTTCTGGGACAGGACTACGAGCAGTACTTC. It encodes CATSRLLGQDYEQYF.

CDR3 sequence reads: CSARKLAVSYNEQYF. CDR3 coding DNA: TGCAGTGCTAGAAAACTAGCGGTCTCCTACAATGAGCAGTACTTC. The chain links TRBV20-1 to TRBJ2-1; 8 nucleotides align to TRBD2. Near its end, the DNA agrees better with TRBJ2-7, so the J call may be wrong. The CDR3 spans 15 residues. CDR1 is DFQATT, CDR2 SNEGSKA, per germline (reference sequence).

This clonotype has at least ten counts. The chain couples TRBV20-1 to TRBJ1-2; TRBD1 matches at 7 bases. Trimming took 0 bases from V and 8 from J; bases not matched to a gene: 9. The length of the CDR3 is 14 residues. Germline lookup yields CDR1 DFQATT and CDR2 SNEGSKA (reference sequence). CDR3 DNA: TGCAGTGCTAGAGACCTAGGGGGCAGTGGGGGCTACACCTTC. Encoded protein: CSARDLGGSGGYTF.

Of note for this clonotype: A much larger clone lies a single base off, so this may be a read error. The chain couples TRBV7-8 to TRBJ1-2, with 10 bases identical to TRBD1. Germline lookup yields CDR1 SGHVS and CDR2 FQNEAQ. This CDR3 comprises 17 residues. The ends lost 7 bases at V and 2 bases at J; junction bases unmatched: 13. The CDR3 sequence: CASNYRGAGQGNYGYTF. The CDR3 coding sequence is TGTGCCAGCAACTATAGGGGGGCGGGACAGGGGAACTATGGCTACACCTTC. The full variable domain, in which reference TRBV7-8 and TRBJ1-2 provide the parts outside the CDR3, is GAGVSQSPRYKVAKRGQDVALRCDPISGHVSLFWYQQALGQGPEFLTYFQNEAQLDKSGLPSDRFFAERPEGSVSTLKIQRTQQEDSAVYLCASNYRGAGQGNYGYTFGSGTRLTVV.